The 18 T cell receptor beta chains below were found in one sample sequenced in a study. TCRdb ran MiXCR on the 5' RACE reads and lists one entry per CDR3 protein. The sample gives about 46,000 distinct CDR3 sequences, around 26% of which show up once; 2.1% is in the top ten. The sequenced material came from naive CD4+ T cells sorted from blood. Subset defined: naive CD4+ T cells, CD4+CD45RA+CD25-. These receptors were obtained from a female donor with breast cancer.

This clonotype was detected once. This chain uses TRBV6-5 with TRBJ1-1; D perhaps matches TRBD1 (6 bases). Germline V gives CDR1 MNHEY, CDR2 SVGAGI. CDR3 length: 15 residues. V lost 4 bases and J 3 bases, leaving 15 bases between the germline ends. The CDR3 sequence: CASSSRGGMYTEAFF. The CDR3 DNA reads TGTGCCAGCAGTTCGAGGGGGGGCATGTACACTGAAGCTTTCTTT.

V and J are TRBV5-6 and TRBJ2-4; 9 nucleotides agree with TRBD1. The CDR3 is 20 residues long. V lost 3 bases to trimming and J lost 0 bases; unmatched junction nucleotides: 16. Germline V lookup: CDR1 SGHDT, CDR2 YYEEEE. The CDR3 coding sequence is TGTGCCAGCAGCTCTCTTGTGGGACAGGGTAAAGAACTAGCCAAAAACATTCAGTACTTC. It is translated as CASSSLVGQGKELAKNIQYF.

This clonotype was counted between two and nine times. The chain combines TRBV5-1 with TRBJ1-5; TRBD1 is a possible D gene (5 bases). The CDR3 is 15 residues long. CDR1 is SGHRS, CDR2 YFSETQ, per germline. Deletions cut 4 bases from V and 6 bases from J, with 17 bases between. CDR3 DNA: TGCGCCAGCAGCGAAGAGCCAGGGATCGGTCAGCCCCAGCATTTT. It translates to CASSEEPGIGQPQHF.

The rearrangement links TRBV7-2 to TRBJ2-7; the match to TRBD2 covers 7 bases. After removal of 5 bases from V and 7 bases from J, the junction contained 11 bases not matched to a gene. This CDR3 has 14 amino acids. Germline loops: CDR1 SGHTA, CDR2 FQGNSA. For the CDR3, the DNA is TGTGCCAGCAGCAGTAGCCCCTGGGGGGGAGAGCAGTACTTC. It codes for CASSSSPWGGEQYF. Based on the CDR3 plus reference TRBV7-2 and TRBJ2-7, the full variable domain is GAGVSQSPSNKVTEKGKDVELRCDPISGHTALYWYRQSLGQGLEFLIYFQGNSAPDKSGLPSDRFSAERTGGSVSTLTIQRTQQEDSAVYLCASSSSPWGGEQYFGPGTRLTVT.

This clonotype was seen only a few times. The CDR3 loop is CASSLGPQRARPSEQFF. CDR3 nucleotide sequence: TGCGCCAGCAGCTTGGGACCCCAGCGGGCTCGTCCGAGTGAGCAGTTCTTC. J is TRBJ2-1 and V is TRBV5-1; TRBD2 might be the D (6 bases). Germline loops: CDR1 SGHRS, CDR2 YFSETQ. CDR3 length: 17 amino acids. The germline V and J ends were trimmed by 0 bases and 9 bases, with 22 bases remaining between them.

This clonotype was observed a handful of times. The chain employs TRBV4-2 and TRBJ2-6; perhaps TRBD1 as D (5 bases). Germline CDR1 is LGHNA and CDR2 is YNFKEQ. The germline V and J ends were trimmed by 4 bases and 0 bases, with 16 bases remaining between them. The CDR3 spans 18 residues. The CDR3, as DNA: TGTGCCAGCAGCCCCCGACAGCTCTTAGACTCTGGGGCCAACGTCCTGACTTTC. Amino acids: CASSPRQLLDSGANVLTF.

This clonotype was detected only a few times. The chain carries TRBV28 and TRBJ1-5; 9 nucleotides match TRBD1. Germline-derived CDR1 and CDR2 are MDHEN and SYDVKM. This CDR3 region has 14 residues. V lost 4 bases to trimming and J lost 6 bases; unmatched junction nucleotides: 4. DNA of the CDR3: TGTGCCAGCAGTTACAACAGGGGGCGTCAGCCCCAGCATTTT. Translating it yields CASSYNRGRQPQHF.

This clonotype was picked up a small number of times. The rearrangement links TRBV7-3 to TRBJ2-3; weak D call: TRBD2 (7 bases). CDR3 length: 16 residues. With 1 base removed from V and 5 bases from J, the gap between germline ends came to 16 bases. Germline CDR1 SGHTA, CDR2 FQGTGA. This CDR3 is CASSLRAGASGDTQYF. In DNA, the CDR3 is TGTGCCAGCAGCTTAAGGGCGGGGGCCAGCGGAGATACGCAGTATTTT.

In its sample, this clonotype was seen many times. The rearrangement uses TRBV20-1 and TRBJ1-2; no firm D call. The V and J ends lost 2 bases and 4 bases respectively, with 8 bases between them. The germline V gene encodes CDR1 DFQATT and CDR2 SNEGSKA (reference sequence). The CDR3 spans 12 residues. The CDR3 sequence: CSARLGGYGYTF. CDR3 coding DNA: TGCAGTGCTAGACTGGGAGGCTATGGCTACACCTTC.

This clonotype qualifies as medium-sized. J is TRBJ2-3 and V is TRBV9, with 8 bases fitting TRBD2. The CDR3 is 16 amino acids. The V segment lost 0 bases and the J segment 4 bases; nucleotides outside the gene matches: 7. Germline V CDR1 and CDR2: SGDLS, YYNGEE. DNA for the CDR3: TGTGCCAGCAGCGTAGTTGTAGCGGGGTCGCCAGATACGCAGTATTTT. Translation: CASSVVVAGSPDTQYF.

This clonotype was found a few times. The V and J genes are TRBV2 and TRBJ2-5; D remains unclear. This CDR3 is built from 14 residues. Germline V gives CDR1 SNHLY, CDR2 FYNNEI. V lost 7 bases and J 0 bases, leaving 12 bases between the germline ends. This chain's CDR3 is CASNPQSNQETQYF. The CDR3 DNA reads as TGTGCCAGCAACCCACAGAGTAACCAAGAGACCCAGTACTTC.

In this sample, this clonotype turned up a few times. The CDR3 coding sequence is TGTGCCAGCAGGTCCACAGGGGACTTGAACACTGAAGCTTTCTTT. It encodes CASRSTGDLNTEAFF. The rearrangement uses TRBV5-6 and TRBJ1-1; TRBD1 matches 7 bases. The germline CDR1 and CDR2 sequences are SGHDT and YYEEEE. The V segment lost 5 bases and the J segment 0 bases; nucleotides outside the gene matches: 7. This CDR3 region has 15 residues.

In this sample, this clonotype turned up a few times. This chain connects TRBV30 to TRBJ2-2; maybe TRBD1 (6 bases). Germline CDR1 and CDR2: GTSNPN and SVGIG (reference sequence). Trimming left V 1 base short and J 4 bases short, with 16 bases between. This CDR3 has 16 amino acids. CDR3 sequence reads: CAWSARGGASTGELFF. The DNA of the CDR3 is TGTGCCTGGAGTGCCCGAGGGGGAGCTAGCACCGGGGAGCTGTTTTTT.

As for this clonotype: At one boundary the junction diverges from the germline segment, which might be a read error. The rearrangement joins TRBV7-2 to TRBJ1-1; D gene unclear. Germline V gene lookup returns CDR1 SGHTA and CDR2 FQGNSA. The CDR3 is 13 residues long. The CDR3 sequence is CASSVVENTEALF. In DNA, the CDR3 is TGTGCCAGCAGCGTCGTCGAGAACACTGAAGCTCTCTTT.

This clonotype was found a few times. The chain is built from TRBV5-6 and TRBJ2-4; 12 nucleotides agree with TRBD2. From germline, CDR1 is SGHDT and CDR2 YYEEEE. The CDR3 length is 17 residues. Trimming at V came to 1 base and at J to 0 bases, leaving 2 bases not matched to a gene. CDR3 residues: CASSLSSGRGAKNIQYF. The CDR3 bases are TGTGCCAGCAGCTTGTCTAGCGGGAGGGGAGCCAAAAACATTCAGTACTTC.

There are a few counts of this clonotype. The chain couples TRBV20-1 to TRBJ1-2; unclear D gene. Trimming removed 4 bases from V and 6 bases from J, with 15 bases in between. Germline assignment: CDR1 DFQATT and CDR2 SNEGSKA (reference sequence). The CDR3 length is 13 residues. The CDR3 nucleotides are TGCAGTGCTACTAGACACCTTAGGGATGGCTACACCTTC. This sequence encodes CSATRHLRDGYTF.

The chain joins TRBV29-1 to TRBJ2-7, with 8 bases fitting TRBD1. The CDR3 extends over 12 amino acids. J lost 7 bases, V lost 4 bases, and 6 bases had no gene match. The germline V gene has CDR1 SQVTM and CDR2 ANQGSEA. CDR3 loop: CSVATGVGEQYF. The CDR3 region has the DNA TGCAGCGTTGCGACAGGGGTGGGGGAGCAGTACTTC.

This clonotype has a count of ten or more. J is TRBJ1-2 and V is TRBV20-1, with 7 bases matching TRBD1. The germline V gene encodes CDR1 DFQATT and CDR2 SNEGSKA (reference sequence). This CDR3 contains 12 residues. J lost 8 bases, V lost 6 bases, and 9 bases had no gene match. CDR3 in DNA: TGCAGTGCCAGAAAGACAGGGTACGGCTACACCTTC. Translated, it gives CSARKTGYGYTF.